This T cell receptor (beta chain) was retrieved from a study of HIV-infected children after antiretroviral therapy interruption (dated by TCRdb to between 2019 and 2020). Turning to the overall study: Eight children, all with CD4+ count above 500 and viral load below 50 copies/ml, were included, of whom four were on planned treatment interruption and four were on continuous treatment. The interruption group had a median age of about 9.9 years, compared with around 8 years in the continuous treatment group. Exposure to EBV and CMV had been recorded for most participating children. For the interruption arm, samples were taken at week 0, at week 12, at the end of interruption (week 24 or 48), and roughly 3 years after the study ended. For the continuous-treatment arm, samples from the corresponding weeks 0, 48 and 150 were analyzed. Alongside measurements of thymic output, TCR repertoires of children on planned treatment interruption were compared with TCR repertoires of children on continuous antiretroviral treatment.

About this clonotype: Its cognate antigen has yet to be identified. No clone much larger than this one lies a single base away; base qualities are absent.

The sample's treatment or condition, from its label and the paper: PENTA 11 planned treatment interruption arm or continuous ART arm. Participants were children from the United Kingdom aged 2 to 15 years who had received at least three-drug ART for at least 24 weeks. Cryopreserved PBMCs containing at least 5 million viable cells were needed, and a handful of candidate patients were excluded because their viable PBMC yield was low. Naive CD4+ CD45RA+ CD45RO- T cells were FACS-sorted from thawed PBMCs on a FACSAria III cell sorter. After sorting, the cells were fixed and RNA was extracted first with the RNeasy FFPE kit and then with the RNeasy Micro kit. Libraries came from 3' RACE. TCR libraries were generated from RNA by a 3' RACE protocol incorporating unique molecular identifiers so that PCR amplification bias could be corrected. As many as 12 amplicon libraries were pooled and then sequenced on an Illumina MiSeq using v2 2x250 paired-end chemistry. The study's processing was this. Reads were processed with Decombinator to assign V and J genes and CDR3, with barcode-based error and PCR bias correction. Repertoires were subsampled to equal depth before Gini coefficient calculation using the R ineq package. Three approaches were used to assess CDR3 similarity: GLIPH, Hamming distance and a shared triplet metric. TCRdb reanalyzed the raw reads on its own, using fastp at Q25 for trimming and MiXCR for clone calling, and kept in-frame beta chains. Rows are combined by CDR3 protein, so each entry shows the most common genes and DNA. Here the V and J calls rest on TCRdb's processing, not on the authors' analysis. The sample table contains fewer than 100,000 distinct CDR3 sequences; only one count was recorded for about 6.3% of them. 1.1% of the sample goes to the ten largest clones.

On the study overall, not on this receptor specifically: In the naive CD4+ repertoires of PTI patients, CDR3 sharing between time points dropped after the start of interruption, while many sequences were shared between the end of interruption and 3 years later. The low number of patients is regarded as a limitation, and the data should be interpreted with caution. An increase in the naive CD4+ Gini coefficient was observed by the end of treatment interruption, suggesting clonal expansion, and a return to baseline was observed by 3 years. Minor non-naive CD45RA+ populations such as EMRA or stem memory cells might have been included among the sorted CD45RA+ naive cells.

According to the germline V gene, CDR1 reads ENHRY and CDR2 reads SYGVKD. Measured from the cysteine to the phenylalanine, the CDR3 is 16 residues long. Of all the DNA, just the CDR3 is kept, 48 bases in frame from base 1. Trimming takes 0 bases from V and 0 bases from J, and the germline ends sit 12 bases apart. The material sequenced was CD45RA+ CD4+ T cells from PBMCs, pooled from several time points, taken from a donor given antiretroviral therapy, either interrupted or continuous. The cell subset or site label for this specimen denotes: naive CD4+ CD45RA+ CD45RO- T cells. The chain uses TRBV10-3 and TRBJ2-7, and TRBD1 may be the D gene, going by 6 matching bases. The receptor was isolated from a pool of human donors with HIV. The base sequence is TGTGCCATCAGTGAGTCACCGGACAGAAACTCCTACGAGCAGTACTTC. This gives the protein CAISESPDRNSYEQYF.